This T cell receptor beta chain was identified in a study of blood T cell repertoires in COVID-19 (TCRdb year 2020). Study-wide context: Samples from collaborators originated in the United States, Italy and Spain and spanned both the acute and convalescent phases of COVID-19. The prospective study material was composed of cDNA or gDNA derived from T cells, B-cell-depleted T cells, or PBMCs. Deeply sampled blood TCRbeta repertoires from subjects exposed to, actively infected with, or recovered from COVID-19 were included in the dataset. A freely available public database, intended as a resource for researchers studying the immune response to SARS-CoV-2, is where the repertoires were released. The samples were drawn from two sources: the first 160 participants of the ongoing ImmuneRACE study, and 1,000 to 1,500 subjects contributed by 6 global collaborators. Sample metadata almost always included a de-identified subject ID, COVID-19 status, age in years and sex. Where available, HLA class I and class II types were taken from metadata supplied by the sample provider and were not determined by assay-based typing. What the work shows at the level of the full study, not this receptor alone: The amount of clinical and demographic metadata varied by source and participant and was provided uncurated.

V loses 2 bases of germline sequence and J loses 4 bases, and the interval between the two ends is 15 bases. From the cysteine up to the phenylalanine, the CDR3 has a length of 15 residues. Only CDR3 DNA remains: 45 bases, in frame from the first base. CDR1 and CDR2 (SGHRS, YFSETQ) derive from the germline V gene. Turning to this clone: Its antigen is unknown. Base quality data are lacking; no much larger clone is found one base away. Other DNA sequences in the sample encode the same CDR3.

At one collaborating source in Seattle, patients were enrolled during active infection and were followed longitudinally through the course of disease. Collaborating institutions collected whole blood in K2EDTA tubes following their own protocols. Collaborator samples were shipped for TCRbeta analysis as frozen whole blood, isolated PBMCs, or DNA extracted from either sample type. TCRbeta CDR3 regions were amplified from genomic DNA by means of the immunoSEQ Assay, a bias-controlled multiplex PCR. Regarding the original processing steps: Within the assay, amplification of reference gene primers was used to estimate how many nucleated cells each sample contained. To quantify the absolute abundance of each unique TCRbeta CDR3 rearrangement, sequence reads were collapsed and filtered. For each sample, productive Simpson clonality was calculated as the square root of Simpson's diversity index across productive rearrangements. TCRdb mirrors the immuneACCESS table, restricted to in-frame sequences. Some clones are absent from its copies; in checked studies, under half trace to an unresolved V gene, and the reason for the others is unknown. D and trimming come from the DNA, and the V and J calls and clone size come from that table. For this sample the table gives some 360,000 clones, of which around 87% were detected only once. About 2% of the sample is held by the ten biggest clonotypes.

The sequence is built from TRBV5-1 and TRBJ1-1; the D gene is perhaps TRBD1, on 5 matching bases. This TCR derives from a woman in her sixties with COVID-19, enrolled during active disease. Sequencing was performed on peripheral blood. The DNA sequence is given as TGCGCCAGCAGCTTAAGGGGCCAAGGCGGCACTGAAGCTTTCTTT. Its protein is CASSLRGQGGTEAFF.